The following is a T cell receptor (beta chain) sequence with its context. The antigen remains undetermined. The data derive from a study of T cell responses to AZD1222 COVID-19 vaccine. Study findings and constraints: Donors were chiefly white British, with a greater number of females, and clonal diversity was perhaps underestimated. Within unmutated variant regions lay the reported targets of nearly half of spike-specific TCRs. Seropositivity was recorded at baseline in only 5 or 6 AZD1222 recipients. CD4 TCRs associated with vaccination spanned spike, dominating at 160-218 and 743-854.

The protocol was immunoSEQ multiplex PCR, while the TCRdb copy is restricted to in-frame clones and leaves out a portion. The sample has 45,000 to 70,000 clones; more than 70% are singletons. Trimming took off 6 bases at V and 3 bases at J, with 14 bases between the two ends. CDR3 length: 15 amino acids. Germline V CDR1 and CDR2: MGHRA, YSYEKL. This sequence originates from an adult who received the AZD1222 COVID-19 vaccine. V usage is TRBV4-1 and J usage is TRBJ2-2; a possible D gene is TRBD2 (5 bases). The sequences come from peripheral blood, collected 28 days after the second AZD1222 dose. The CDR3 is CASRRRTEDTGELFF. CDR3 nucleotide sequence: TGCGCCAGCAGACGGAGAACGGAGGACACCGGGGAGCTGTTTTTT.